This TCR beta chain was identified during a study of shared clonotypes between healthy human individuals. Healthy adults negative for HIV, lacking recent acute infections or vaccinations, served as donors. Study-level results: Naive CD4 clonotype sharing across a few donors was 5% to 6%.

About this clone itself: The antigen remains undetermined.

V was clipped by 7 bases and J by 0 bases, with 5 bases between them. The CDR3 is 11 amino acids. Germline-derived CDR1 and CDR2 are SGHDT and YYEEEE. Sorted subsets were amplified in replicate PCRs using 200 ng DNA, around 30,000 T cell genomes. Assay used: immunoSEQ multiplex PCR; TCRdb lists only in-frame clones, some missing. The sample lists 2.5 million or so clones, roughly 92% seen once, with around 0.14% in the top ten. This chain joins TRBV5-6 and TRBJ2-7; D not resolved. Sequencing was performed on naive CD4+ T cells sorted from blood. Subset defined: CD45RA+ positively selected. This sequence was found in a man younger than 35 in good health. CDR3 DNA: TGTGCCAGCGCGACCTCCTACGAGCAGTACTTC. Translating gives CASATSYEQYF.